This TCR beta chain was found in a study of cytomegalovirus exposure and HLA in healthy donors (dated by TCRdb to about 2017). In terms of the full investigation: In an earlier analysis of roughly 500 of the donors, about 270 Gb of sequence data and 90 million to 130 million unique TCR beta sequences from about 179 million T cells were reported. An early release covering just under 650 HLA-typed donors comprised about 310 gigabases of sequencing data and approximately 80 million unique TCR sequences. The genetic ancestry cluster associated with self-reported Caucasian donors included about 81% of the 300 to 400 genotyped donors. The study aimed to test whether cataloging public T cell receptors could reveal signatures of past pathogen exposure. The study profiled the T cell repertoires of approximately 700 subjects by immunosequencing and related them to cytomegalovirus serostatus. In addition to the first cohort of approximately 650 subjects, a separate validation cohort of about 120 different subjects was used. The study combined high-throughput TCR immunosequencing, statistical association of individual TCRs with disease status, and machine learning to predict cytomegalovirus infection status. In a later analysis, previously published TCR beta repertoires from roughly 710 donors were re-analyzed and high-resolution HLA genotyping was added so that TCR occurrence patterns could be studied. In the later analysis, no new phenotypic data were used to find candidate immune exposures; instead, reliance was placed on TCR beta sequences and their occurrence across donors. To decide whether each TCR beta V gene segment behaved as functional or pseudogenic, an earlier analysis of 587 of the donors relied on high-throughput TCR beta sequencing. Donor age, sex, ethnicity and CMV serostatus were collected together with the repertoire data. A later genetic analysis took genome-wide SNP genotypes for about 65% of the roughly 670 donors and used that subset as a discovery cohort. All discovery cohort repertoires had been generated on a single sequencing platform. HLA typing included class I and class II loci at four-digit resolution. Typing coverage varied by locus: roughly 620-630 donors for A, B, C, DRB1 and DQB1; around 560 for DQA1; over 600 for DPA1; more than 450 for DPB1. Roughly 5 DR-DQ haplotypes were handled as single units for association and clustering because linkage in the cohort was strong. Across 398 genotyped donors of the cohort, an average of about 250,000 unique TCR beta nucleotide sequences per donor were sequenced, and approximately 17% of those sequences were non-productive. What the authors observed across the whole study: In a later analysis, TCR association rates were found to vary across HLA loci, with the most associated TCRs seen for DRB1 alleles and the fewest for HLA-C alleles. CMV serostatus was the only immune exposure information available for the cohort. A cluster of highly shared sequence variants was judged likely to represent a technical artifact of the sequencing pipeline. A later genetic analysis reported fewer N-insertions in productive TCRs among donors in an Asian-associated ancestry cluster than the roughly 670-donor mean. The earlier analysis of nearly 600 of the donors excluded roughly 16 rarely observed V segments, including chromosome 9 orphons, because counts were too low. Linkage disequilibrium might explain the correlated functional status among segregating V segments, but an unknown experimental factor could not be excluded. Strong co-occurrence of HLA alleles, especially DR and DQ, made assigning TCR associations to individual alleles difficult. A further reported finding was that TCR beta sequences accurately predicted the HLA-A and HLA-B alleles for most subjects in the first cohort. Most TCR sequences were seen in very few donors, while some public TCRs were found in many individuals. In a later analysis, about 17,000 TCR beta sequences were associated with specific HLA alleles at a false discovery rate of 0.05. Sequencing depth was assumed to be roughly uniform across donors in the presence/absence analyses, though that assumption may not hold. Some IMGT-functional V segments, including TRBV6-2 and TRBV6-3, could not be told apart with the 87-base-pair reads, so those segments were excluded. Because some donors lacked HLA typing at each locus, the association tests relied only on the typed subset. In a later analysis, HLA-associated TCR beta chains showed more clonal expansion and lower generation probabilities than non-associated chains that were equally common. A total of some 180 TCR beta chains were listed by the study as associated with cytomegalovirus. According to the authors, the approach could potentially be generalized to other disease states and immunological phenotypes. Three of the identified cytomegalovirus-associated TCR beta chains were confirmed in vitro to be specific for cytomegalovirus antigens. An earlier analysis of 587 of the donors showed that most TCR beta V segments appeared in productive rearrangements either about 87% or about 30% of the time, which broadly matched IMGT annotations. An association between a missense DCLRE1C variant and V-gene and J-gene trimming of TCR beta chains was found in a later genetic analysis and replicated in an independent cohort. The classifier was reported to diagnose cytomegalovirus status with high specificity and sensitivity in both the original and validation cohorts. In a later analysis, several top co-occurrence clusters were reported to appear linked to parvovirus B19, influenza, CMV and Epstein-Barr virus. Most CMV-associated TCR beta chains appeared to be HLA-restricted in a later analysis, and the HLA associations seemed to be driven largely by CMV exposure. The cohort was sequenced for TCR beta chains only, and without alpha or paired-chain data the features that could be detected were limited.

Library creation used the immunoSEQ multiplex PCR assay. For the multiplex PCR, a mixture combining 60 forward primers for TCR Vbeta segments and 13 reverse primers for TCR Jbeta segments was used. A multiplex PCR assay on genomic DNA amplified the CDR3 region of rearranged TCR beta genes. The amplified TCR beta libraries were sequenced on the Illumina HiSeq System as 87-base-pair reads. From the authors' description of their analysis: Across the 700 or so repertoires, a later analysis counted 78 million or so unique TCR beta chains, some 11 million of which were shared by at least two donors. To remove PCR and sequencing errors, raw reads were error-corrected and collapsed into unique sequences using a nearest-neighbor algorithm that merged closely related sequences. CDR3 sequences were aligned to IMGT reference sequences to assign V, D and J gene segments. Each retained sequence needed at least a six-nucleotide match to both a V gene segment and a J gene segment. A rearrangement was called productive if the CDR3 had no stop codons and remained in frame with V and J, and every other rearrangement was called non-productive. Following IMGT convention, CDR3 was defined as the stretch from the second conserved V-encoded cysteine up to the conserved J-encoded phenylalanine. In an earlier analysis of more than 550 of the donors, sequences lacking an unambiguous match to a single V gene segment were excluded. In an earlier analysis of some 590 of the donors, V segments were called functional above 56.7% productive rearrangements and were called segregating when the between-donor standard deviation exceeded 5%. A statistical classification framework was developed to diagnose cytomegalovirus status using the catalog of TCR beta chain sequences. In a later analysis, TCR nucleotide sequences were compared against IMGT/GENE-DB human TR gene sequences so that V and J genes could be assigned. The TCRdist pipeline was used in a later analysis to assign CDR3 sequences and most-parsimonious VDJ recombination scenarios. A later analysis defined each TCR beta chain by its CDR3 amino acid sequence plus V-gene family, and excluded reads lacking a unique V-gene family. As a way to deal with suspected cross-contamination and a sequencing artifact, a later analysis dropped nearly 600 nucleotide sequences that were highly shared and had low generation probability. For each public chain, a later analysis derived a clonal expansion index from normalized ranks of inferred template counts within each repertoire. In a later analysis, generation probabilities were computed using a VDJ recombination model fitted to out-of-frame rearrangements, and the results were checked against IGoR. In a later analysis, hypergeometric tests were used to score TCR-TCR, TCR-HLA and TCR-CMV co-occurrence, with a repertoire-size bias correction applied to TCR pairs. A later analysis estimated false discovery rates by permuting HLA or CMV assignments 20 times. In a later analysis, co-occurring TCRs were grouped using DBSCAN, and TCRdist sequence similarity was added for clustering within HLA-allele-positive subsets. For co-occurrence clustering, repertoires with fewer than 30,000 or more than 120,000 public chains were excluded, along with several repertoires with anomalous nucleotide sharing. This immuneACCESS table, as held by TCRdb, lists in-frame sequences with V and J called but not all clones. Of the missing ones, under half trace to an unresolved V gene in checked studies; the others have no known cause. V and J calls and clone size are copied from that table; D and trimming were computed from the DNA. The sample profile shows hundreds of thousands of clones; 65% to 85% of them were found once. The ten most abundant clones make up 2% to 2.5% of the sample.

Via the germline V gene (reference sequence), CDR1 is LNHDA and CDR2 SQIVND. The CDR3 measures 13 amino acids from cysteine to phenylalanine. Only the CDR3 region is kept as DNA, spanning 39 bases read in frame from base 1. The germline V and J ends show losses of 5 bases and 6 bases respectively, and no gene match explains 4 bases of the junction. The cohort comprised some 680 healthy bone marrow donors. At the time of sampling, all cohort members were nominally healthy, though unrecorded immune exposures were likely present. The donor tested CMV seronegative, placing the donor among the approximately 360 seronegative members of the cohort. A peripheral blood sample was collected from each donor, and TCR beta sequencing was performed on peripheral blood mononuclear cells. The Qiagen DNeasy Blood Extraction Kit was used to extract genomic DNA from the blood cell samples. Concerning this clone: The antigen it binds to is not known. Base qualities are missing; no much larger clone stands one base away.

This TCR was sampled from a female donor in good health and CMV-seronegative. The chain couples TRBV19 to TRBJ1-1; the junction holds 9 bases that match TRBD1. Sequencing was performed on PBMCs. The DNA sequence follows: TGTGCCAGTAGTCGGACAGGGGACCCTGAAGCTTTCTTT. Its translation reads: CASSRTGDPEAFF.